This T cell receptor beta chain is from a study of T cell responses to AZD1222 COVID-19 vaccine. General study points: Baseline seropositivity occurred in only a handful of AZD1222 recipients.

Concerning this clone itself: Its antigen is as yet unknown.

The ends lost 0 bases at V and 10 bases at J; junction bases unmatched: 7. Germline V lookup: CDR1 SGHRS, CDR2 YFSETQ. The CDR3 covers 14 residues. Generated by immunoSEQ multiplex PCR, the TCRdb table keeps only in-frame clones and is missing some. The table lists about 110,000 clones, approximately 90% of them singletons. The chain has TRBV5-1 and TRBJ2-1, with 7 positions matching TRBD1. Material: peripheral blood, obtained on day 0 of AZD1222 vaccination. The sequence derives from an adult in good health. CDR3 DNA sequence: TGCGCCAGCAGCTTGGAGGGGGCGCCCGGCGAGCAGTTCTTC. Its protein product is CASSLEGAPGEQFF.